This T cell receptor (beta chain) was sequenced in a study of T cell responses to AZD1222 COVID-19 vaccine. The study's findings and limits: There were mostly white British donors and more females than males, and clonal diversity was possibly underestimated. Samples come after the peak T cell response, not at day 14. The study found vaccine-associated CD4 TCRs spanning spike, dominant at 160-218 and 743-854. Among those given AZD1222, only six were seropositive at baseline.

With regard to this clone: The antigen remains unidentified.

Sequenced by immunoSEQ multiplex PCR; TCRdb stores in-frame clones only, minus some. The data show hundreds of thousands of clones, under 95% seen once. V trimming: 4 bases; J trimming: 5 bases; junction bases outside the gene matches: 5. The CDR3 contains 14 residues. The germline gives CDR1 LGHDT, CDR2 YNNKEL (reference sequence). The sequenced sample was peripheral blood, obtained on day 0 of MenACWY control vaccination. This TCR was recovered from an adult in good health. This chain uses TRBV3-1 (or the pseudogene TRBV3-2) with TRBJ2-7; 10 nucleotides line up with TRBD1. In DNA form, the CDR3 reads TGTGCCAGCAGCCTCCGGGACAGGGGTAACGAGCAGTACTTC. Translation gives CASSLRDRGNEQYF.